These 18 T cell receptor beta chains were all obtained from the same sample, sequenced in a study of shared clonotypes between healthy human individuals. Naive CD8 isolation took CD45RO-negative cells positively selected for CCR7 and excluded terminally differentiated effector memory CD45RA+ cells. Some clones are missing from TCRdb's copy, which holds only in-frame ones; the method was immunoSEQ multiplex PCR. The repertoire consists of about 2 million clones, with roughly 95% occurring once and the leading ten covering under 1.5%. Material for sequencing was naive CD8+ T cells sorted from blood. The origin of the receptors is a man aged 18-30 years in good health.

This chain joins TRBV4-3 and TRBJ1-4; no clear D. The CDR3 sequence is 18 residues long. Trimming left V 0 bases short and J 1 base short, with 15 bases between. Germline V gene lookup returns CDR1 LGHNA and CDR2 YSLEER. The CDR3: CASSQDFPQEGTNEKLFF. The DNA for the CDR3 is TGCGCCAGCAGCCAAGATTTTCCCCAGGAAGGAACTAATGAAAAACTGTTTTTT.

The rearrangement joins TRBV5-4 to TRBJ2-1; D unclear. V gave up 2 bases and J gave up 0 bases, with 12 bases separating them. The CDR3 is 16 amino acids. In germline, CDR1 is SGHNT, CDR2 YYREEE (reference sequence). The CDR3 coding sequence is TGTGCCAGCAGCTTAGGTGTTCCGAGCTCCTACAATGAGCAGTTCTTC. Translation gives CASSLGVPSSYNEQFF.

V usage is TRBV7-6 and J usage is TRBJ1-1; TRBD1 matches at 7 bases. The CDR3 has 15 residues. Germline lookup yields CDR1 SGHVS and CDR2 FNYEAQ. V was clipped by 2 bases and J by 4 bases; unmatched bases: 7. The CDR3 bases are TGTGCCAGCAGCTTAAACAGGGGCCCGGGCACTGAAGCTTTCTTT. Translating gives CASSLNRGPGTEAFF.

The chain has TRBV10-3 and TRBJ2-3, with 8 bases that match TRBD2. This CDR3 contains 15 residues. V dropped 3 bases and J dropped 0; count of bases not matched to a gene: 2. Germline V gene lookup returns CDR1 ENHRY and CDR2 SYGVKD. The CDR3: CAISDGGGSTDTQYF. The CDR3 DNA reads as TGTGCCATCAGTGATGGCGGGGGGAGCACAGATACGCAGTATTTT.

This chain uses TRBV6-1 with TRBJ1-5; D possibly corresponds to TRBD1 (5 bases). V was shortened by 0 bases and J by 6 bases, with 18 bases between the two germline ends. CDR1 is MNHNS, CDR2 SASEGT, per germline. This CDR3 has 17 amino acids. The DNA of the CDR3 is TGTGCCAGCAGTGAAGCGCTTCGAGGAAGGGGAGGTCAGCCCCAGCATTTT. Amino acid sequence: CASSEALRGRGGQPQHF.

The chain uses TRBV18 and TRBJ2-7; no reliable D call. The V gene lost 6 bases and the J gene lost 1 base, with 16 bases spanning the gap. Germline V lookup: CDR1 KGHSH, CDR2 LQKENI. The CDR3 has 15 residues. The CDR3 nucleotides read TGTGCCAGCTCCGCCCCTGGCTACGGGTCCTACGAGCAGTACTTC. Translated, it gives CASSAPGYGSYEQYF.

This rearrangement joins TRBV5-6 to TRBJ1-1; 11 bases line up with TRBD1. This CDR3 has 16 amino acids. V dropped 3 bases and J dropped 2; count of bases not matched to a gene: 6. From germline, CDR1 is SGHDT and CDR2 YYEEEE. The CDR3 region has the DNA TGTGCCAGCAGCTGCGCTGGGACAGGGGGTAACACTGAAGCTTTCTTT. Translation gives CASSCAGTGGNTEAFF.

The chain employs TRBV5-1 and TRBJ2-7; D may be TRBD1 (6 bases). The V end lost 4 bases, the J end lost 7 bases, and 21 bases lay between the germline ends. Germline V gives CDR1 SGHRS, CDR2 YFSETQ. The CDR3 spans 15 residues. CDR3 region: CASSLDRRTDQEQYF. The CDR3 bases are TGCGCCAGCAGCCTGGATCGAAGGACAGATCAAGAGCAGTACTTC.

Concerning this clone: The sample holds other DNA sequences that translate to the same CDR3. The chain couples TRBV9 to TRBJ2-3, with TRBD1 matching 10 bases. CDR1 is SGDLS, CDR2 YYNGEE, per germline. The CDR3 is 15 amino acids. The junction had 3 bases not matched to a gene; V was cut back by 4 bases and J by 1 base. CDR3 protein: CASSPGTGGTDTQYF. The CDR3 DNA sequence: TGTGCCAGCAGCCCCGGGACAGGGGGCACAGATACGCAGTATTTT.

The CDR3 DNA sequence: TGTGCCAGCAGCTCAGGACAGGGGGACTACAATGAGCAGTTCTTC. Protein: CASSSGQGDYNEQFF. V is TRBV13 and J is TRBJ2-1, with 10 bases matching TRBD1. Germline CDR1 is PRHDT and CDR2 is FYEKMQ (reference sequence). After removal of 4 bases from V and 3 bases from J, the junction contained 3 bases not matched to a gene. This CDR3 is 15 amino acids long.

The chain has TRBV11-2 and TRBJ2-2; D tentatively reads TRBD1 or TRBD2 (5 bases each). V was shortened by 0 bases and J by 6 bases, with 20 bases between the two germline ends. The germline gives CDR1 SGHAT, CDR2 FQNNGV. The CDR3 spans 18 residues. CDR3 sequence: CASSLDKGTGHRPGELFF. The CDR3 coding sequence is TGTGCCAGCAGCTTAGATAAGGGGACCGGGCACAGACCCGGGGAGCTGTTTTTT.

In the case of this clone: Distinct nucleotide sequences in the sample also encode this CDR3. This chain uses TRBV30 with TRBJ1-4; D unclear. Trimming took off 8 bases at V and 11 bases at J, with 15 bases between the two ends. The CDR3 spans 11 residues. Per germline, CDR1 GTSNPN and CDR2 SVGIG (reference sequence). CDR3 sequence (DNA): TGTGCCGGATGGGGAAGAGGGAAACTGTTTTTT. Translated, it gives CAGWGRGKLFF.

The chain is built from TRBV30 and TRBJ1-5; unclear D gene. There are 12 residues in the CDR3. Germline V gene data show CDR1 as GTSNPN and CDR2 as SVGIG (reference sequence). Between the trimmed V and J ends, which lost 5 bases and 6 bases, there was a span of 11 bases. CDR3 amino acids: CAWGSSGQPQHF. DNA of the CDR3: TGTGCCTGGGGAAGCTCAGGTCAGCCCCAGCATTTT. Drawing the rest from reference TRBV30 and TRBJ1-5, the complete variable domain is SQTIHQWPATLVQPVGSPLSLECTVEGTSNPNLYWYRQAAGRGLQLLFYSVGIGQISSEVPQNLSASRPQDRQFILSSKKLLLSDSGFYLCAWGSSGQPQHFGDGTRLSIL.

The chain links TRBV21-1 to TRBJ2-7; the table's D call, TRBD1, was not checked against the DNA. TRBV21-1 is a known pseudogene. The CDR3 covers 13 residues. CDR3 region: CASSKLGRAEQYF. The CDR3 bases are TGTGCCAGCAGCAAATTGGGCAGGGCCGAGCAGTACTTC.

The gene calls are TRBV6-6 and TRBJ2-1; TRBD2 matches at 9 bases. The CDR3 spans 16 residues. The V gene's germline CDR1 is MNHNY and CDR2 SVGAGI (reference sequence). V shed 0 bases, J shed 3 bases, and the junction held 3 bases outside the gene matches. The CDR3 coding sequence is TGTGCCAGCAGTTACTCGTCAGCGGGAGGCTACAATGAGCAGTTCTTC. It specifies CASSYSSAGGYNEQFF.

V usage is TRBV9 and J usage is TRBJ2-3; D tentatively reads TRBD1 or TRBD2 (5 bases each). Germline lookup yields CDR1 SGDLS and CDR2 YYNGEE. The CDR3 has 15 residues. V was trimmed by 4 bases and J by 0 bases, leaving 12 bases between them. CDR3 region: CASSNRDPSTDTQYF. CDR3 bases: TGTGCCAGCAGCAACCGGGACCCCAGCACAGATACGCAGTATTTT. The full variable domain, its missing parts supplied by reference TRBV9 and TRBJ2-3, is DSGVTQTPKHLITATGQRVTLRCSPRSGDLSVYWYQQSLDQGLQFLIQYYNGEERAKGNILERFSAQQFPDLHSELNLSSLELGDSALYFCASSNRDPSTDTQYFGPGTRLTVL.

The gene calls are TRBV27 and TRBJ2-5, with 8 bases matching TRBD2. Germline V CDR1 and CDR2: MNHEY, SMNVEV (reference sequence). The CDR3 covers 15 residues. The V segment lost 1 base and the J segment 2 bases; nucleotides outside the gene matches: 3. CDR3 bases: TGTGCCAGCAGTTTATATAGCGGGATACAAGAGACCCAGTACTTC. Protein: CASSLYSGIQETQYF.

In this sample, this clone turned up once. The gene calls are TRBV7-9 and TRBJ2-6, with D possibly TRBD2 on 5 matching bases. Between the trimmed V and J ends, which lost 1 base and 4 bases, there was a span of 14 bases. Germline CDR1 SEHNR, CDR2 FQNEAQ (reference sequence). There are 17 residues in the CDR3. In DNA form, the CDR3 reads TGTGCCAGCAGCTTAGGAGCAGAGGGATCCGGGGCCAACGTCCTGACTTTC. Translated, it gives CASSLGAEGSGANVLTF.